This TCR beta chain was identified during a study of immune characterization of retroperitoneal liposarcoma. TCRdb re-called the PCR reads with MiXCR, one entry per CDR3 protein. Of about 11,000 distinct CDR3 sequences detected, about 20% appear once; the ten largest clones hold more than 8.5%. CDR3 size: 13 residues. Germline assignment: CDR1 MGHRA and CDR2 YSYEKL. The junction had 2 bases not matched to a gene; V was cut back by 1 base and J by 6 bases. Only a few counts were recorded for this clonotype. The chain has TRBV4-1 and TRBJ2-7; TRBD2 matches 8 bases. The sequence was collected from a female donor with retroperitoneal liposarcoma. Sequencing was carried out using blood. The CDR3 sequence: CASSQGLAPEQYF. In DNA, the CDR3 is TGCGCCAGCAGCCAAGGACTAGCGCCCGAGCAGTACTTC.